This TCR beta chain derives from a study of blood T cell repertoires in COVID-19. This clone was counted a single time. This CDR3 has 15 residues. V dropped 4 bases and J dropped 3 bases, with 10 bases sitting between them. Germline CDR1 reads LNHDA; CDR2 reads SQIVND (reference sequence). Sequencing was performed with immunoSEQ multiplex PCR; in TCRdb, only in-frame clones are kept and a portion is missing. There are under 300,000 clones in the sample; 85% occur only once, and less than 8.5% lies in the top ten. Sequenced input: PBMCs or T cells enriched from blood (not recorded which). The source of this sequence is a woman in her fifties or sixties who had been exposed to COVID-19. The chain has TRBV19 and TRBJ2-6; D may be TRBD2 (7 bases). This CDR3 reads CASSKGGIGANVLTF. CDR3 DNA sequence: TGTGCCAGTAGTAAGGGGGGGATTGGGGCCAACGTCCTGACTTTC.